This TCR beta chain was obtained from a study of shared clonotypes between healthy human individuals. Findings of the study overall: Since donors were few, the genetic and exposure-history diversity represented was limited. Of the naive CD4 clonotypes, roughly 5% were shared across a handful of donors.

Comments on this clone: Its antigen is unidentified.

The study enrolled healthy HIV-negative adults without recent acute infections or vaccinations as donors. Generated by immunoSEQ multiplex PCR, the TCRdb table keeps only in-frame clones and is missing some. The table includes roughly 1,100,000 clones, about 76% detected once. Trimming pared 4 bases from V and 0 bases from J, leaving 13 bases between. The CDR3 covers 17 residues. The germline V gene has CDR1 SGHAT and CDR2 FQNNGV. The sample comprised memory CD4+ T cells sorted from blood. Indicated subset: CD45RA-negative fraction. This chain joins TRBV11-2 and TRBJ2-6, with a tentative D call TRBD2 (6 bases). This TCR was recovered from a young man in good health. CDR3 bases: TGTGCCAGCAGCTCGGGACTCCTGATCTCTGGGGCCAACGTCCTGACTTTC. Its protein is CASSSGLLISGANVLTF.